The entry that follows covers one T cell receptor (beta chain) sequence. Its antigen is as yet unknown. This record comes from a study of cytomegalovirus exposure and HLA in healthy donors. Study results and caveats: Rare sequences made up most TCRs, while some public TCRs were found in many donors. Testing in vitro showed a few CMV-associated chains specific for CMV antigens.

The CDR3 consists of 16 residues. The germline CDR1 and CDR2 sequences are KGHSH and LQKENI. V was cut by 4 bases and J by 4 bases, with 19 bases left in between. Both 60 Vbeta primers and 13 Jbeta primers went into the PCR. Assay: immunoSEQ multiplex PCR; the TCRdb copy retains only in-frame clones and omits some. The sample carries approximately 110,000 clones, roughly 85% recorded once. Sequencing was done on a sample of PBMCs. The source of this sequence is a middle-aged woman in good health and CMV-seronegative. This sequence joins TRBV18 and TRBJ1-2; D possibly corresponds to TRBD1 (5 bases). CDR3 region: CASSQRAAGTGYGYTF. For the CDR3, the DNA is TGTGCCAGCTCACAGAGGGCAGCGGGGACGGGCTATGGCTACACCTTC.